Following are 28 T cell receptor beta chains from one sample sequenced in a study of T cell changes during pregnancy in multiple sclerosis. Profiling relied on immunoSEQ multiplex PCR, and the TCRdb table lists in-frame clones only, not all of them. The data contain 75,000 to 100,000 clones, roughly 89% of them seen just once; the ten biggest clones take up approximately 1.6%. Sequencing used peripheral blood, obtained after pregnancy. These receptors originate from a female donor in good health, enrolled as a control in a pregnancy study.

The chain recombines TRBV10-1 with TRBJ2-3; no firm D call. V was trimmed by 8 bases and J by 4 bases, leaving 4 bases between them. Germline V gene lookup returns CDR1 WNHNN and CDR2 SYGVQD (reference sequence). The CDR3 loop spans 10 amino acids. DNA of the CDR3: TGCGCCAGCCGGGCAGATACGCAGTATTTT. This gives the protein CASRADTQYF.

This CDR3 reads CASSPTDSGNTIYF. The CDR3 nucleotides are TGTGCCAGCTCCCCGACTGACTCTGGAAACACCATATATTTT. The chain links TRBV18 to TRBJ1-3; no firm D call. This CDR3 has 14 amino acids. Germline V CDR1 and CDR2: KGHSH, LQKENI. Trimming took 6 bases from V and 0 from J, leaving 9 bases between them.

The V and J genes are TRBV13 and TRBJ2-7; D gene ambiguous. Germline V lookup: CDR1 PRHDT, CDR2 FYEKMQ (reference sequence). CDR3 length equals 14 residues. V shed 0 bases and J shed 4 bases, with 10 bases lying between them. The DNA of the CDR3 is TGTGCCAGCAGCTTAGGGACTCTTCTTTACGAGCAGTACTTC. This translates into CASSLGTLLYEQYF.

This chain links TRBV7-6 with TRBJ2-1; 12 nucleotides line up with TRBD2. The germline CDR1 and CDR2 sequences are SGHVS and FNYEAQ. The junction had 6 bases not matched to a gene; V was cut back by 5 bases and J by 4 bases. The CDR3 loop spans 16 amino acids. The CDR3 sequence is CASSGRTSGEYNEQFF. CDR3 nucleotides: TGTGCCAGCAGCGGCCGGACTAGCGGGGAATACAATGAGCAGTTCTTC. Filled out from reference TRBV7-6 and TRBJ2-1, the complete variable domain reads GAGVSQSPRYKVTKRGQDVALRCDPISGHVSLYWYRQALGQGPEFLTYFNYEAQQDKSGLPNDRFSAERPEGSISTLTIQRTEQRDSAMYRCASSGRTSGEYNEQFFGPGTRLTVL.

This sequence joins TRBV9 and TRBJ2-7; 7 bases match TRBD2. Per germline, CDR1 SGDLS and CDR2 YYNGEE. Trimming at V came to 3 bases and at J to 0 bases, leaving 9 bases not matched to a gene. The CDR3 is 16 residues long. For the CDR3, the DNA is TGTGCCAGCAGCGCTTTCGGGGGGTCTAGCTCCTACGAGCAGTACTTC. Protein: CASSAFGGSSSYEQYF.

V gene TRBV5-1 combines with J gene TRBJ1-1; D perhaps matches TRBD1 (5 bases). V lost 4 bases and J lost 5, with 12 bases in between. Per the germline V gene, CDR1 is SGHRS and CDR2 is YFSETQ. The length of the CDR3 is 13 residues. The DNA of the CDR3 is TGCGCCAGCAGCCCCGGGGGGGGGACTGAAGCTTTCTTT. This gives the protein CASSPGGGTEAFF.

This clone was recorded once. The genes are TRBV11-3 and TRBJ2-3, with 8 bases fitting TRBD2. This CDR3 region has 14 residues. Trimming cost V 5 bases and J 6 bases; bases outside gene matches: 7. In germline, CDR1 is SGHNT, CDR2 YENEEA. The CDR3 DNA follows: TGTGCCAGCAGCCGGGGGGGTCGGACGGATACGCAGTATTTT. It translates to CASSRGGRTDTQYF.

The CDR3: CASSEETMKTQYF. The CDR3 DNA is TGTGCCAGCAGTGAAGAAACAATGAAGACCCAGTACTTC. The chain combines TRBV2 with TRBJ2-5; no clear D gene. Germline V gives CDR1 SNHLY, CDR2 FYNNEI. Trimming removed 1 base from V and 6 bases from J, with 9 bases in between. The CDR3 is 13 residues long.

The V and J genes are TRBV5-4 and TRBJ2-3; 9 bases line up with TRBD1. This CDR3 spans 15 amino acids. Germline assignment: CDR1 SGHNT and CDR2 YYREEE (reference sequence). Unmatched junction bases numbered 4, after V lost 4 bases and J lost 1 base. The CDR3 DNA follows: TGTGCCAGCAGCCTAGACAGGGGGGGCACAGATACGCAGTATTTT. Protein product: CASSLDRGGTDTQYF.

This rearrangement joins TRBV7-9 to TRBJ2-7, with 10 bases identical to TRBD1. Unmatched junction bases numbered 5, after V lost 5 bases and J lost 1 base. The CDR3 contains 15 residues. From germline, CDR1 is SEHNR and CDR2 FQNEAQ (reference sequence). CDR3 coding DNA: TGTGCCAGCAGCATCCGGGACAGGGGTTCCTACGAGCAGTACTTC. Protein sequence: CASSIRDRGSYEQYF.

Remarks on this clone: The same CDR3 can be traced to other DNA sequences in this sample. The rearrangement uses TRBV5-1 and TRBJ2-5, with 8 bases identical to TRBD2. This CDR3 contains 13 residues. V was clipped by 4 bases and J by 5 bases; unmatched bases: 4. Per germline, CDR1 SGHRS and CDR2 YFSETQ. CDR3 nucleotide sequence: TGCGCCAGCAGCACCGGGGGGGCGGAGACCCAGTACTTC. This sequence encodes CASSTGGAETQYF.

This clone was seen once. V usage is TRBV7-2 and J usage is TRBJ1-1, with D maybe TRBD1 (6 bases). The CDR3 extends over 14 amino acids. In germline, CDR1 is SGHTA, CDR2 FQGNSA. Between the trimmed V and J ends, which lost 6 bases and 3 bases, there was a span of 14 bases. This chain's CDR3 is CASSHEQGYTEAFF. Here the CDR3 DNA reads TGTGCCAGCAGTCATGAACAGGGCTACACTGAAGCTTTCTTT.

The chain joins TRBV18 to TRBJ2-7; the match to TRBD2 covers 8 bases. V lost 7 bases and J lost 3; bases outside the gene matches: 11. The germline gives CDR1 KGHSH, CDR2 LQKENI. This CDR3 has 15 residues. The CDR3 DNA sequence: TGTGCCAGCTTCGGGGGGGTAGGGGAAGTCTACGAGCAGTACTTC. As protein: CASFGGVGEVYEQYF.

The CDR3 loop is CASSEQANTEAFF. The CDR3 DNA follows: TGCGCCAGCAGTGAACAGGCGAACACTGAAGCTTTCTTT. This rearrangement joins TRBV10-2 to TRBJ1-1; TRBD1 is a possible D gene (5 bases). The CDR3 has 13 residues. V was clipped by 3 bases and J by 1 base, with 6 bases between them. Looked up from germline, CDR1 is WSHSY and CDR2 is SAAADI.

The gene calls are TRBV6-6 and TRBJ2-6; 7 nucleotides line up with TRBD1. The trim removed 6 bases at V and 4 bases at J, leaving 6 bases unmatched. Germline V gives CDR1 MNHNY, CDR2 SVGAGI (reference sequence). The CDR3 length is 15 residues. The CDR3 region has the DNA TGTGCCAGCAGACCCGACAGGGCCGGGGCCAACGTCCTGACTTTC. Its protein is CASRPDRAGANVLTF.

The chain links TRBV5-6 to TRBJ1-5, with 10 bases that match TRBD1. Germline V gives CDR1 SGHDT, CDR2 YYEEEE. The trim removed 4 bases at V and 4 bases at J, leaving 8 bases unmatched. The CDR3 extends over 16 amino acids. In DNA form, the CDR3 reads TGTGCCAGCAGCGTGGTAAGGGGACAGGGGAATCAGCCCCAGCATTTT. This translates into CASSVVRGQGNQPQHF.

This clone was picked up a small number of times. The chain is built from TRBV18 and TRBJ2-7, with D perhaps matching TRBD2 (6 bases). Germline loops: CDR1 KGHSH, CDR2 LQKENI. The CDR3 is 15 amino acids. The V end lost 3 bases, the J end lost 2 bases, and 14 bases lay between the germline ends. CDR3 nucleotide sequence: TGTGCCAGCTCACCGATGGCGGGGACCACCTACGAGCAGTACTTC. The encoded protein is CASSPMAGTTYEQYF. Full variable domain (remainder filled in from reference TRBV18 and TRBJ2-7): NAGVMQNPRHLVRRRGQEARLRCSPMKGHSHVYWYRQLPEEGLKFMVYLQKENIIDESGMPKERFSAEFPKEGPSILRIQQVVRGDSAAYFCASSPMAGTTYEQYFGPGTRLTVT.

The count of this clone is one. The chain links TRBV27 to TRBJ1-1, with TRBD1 matching 8 bases. V lost 2 bases to trimming and J lost 7 bases; unmatched junction nucleotides: 3. This CDR3 is 13 amino acids long. CDR1 is MNHEY, CDR2 SMNVEV, per germline (reference sequence). The CDR3 region is CASSLGTGFEAFF. The DNA for the CDR3 is TGTGCCAGCAGTTTAGGGACAGGATTTGAAGCTTTCTTT.

CDR3 in DNA: TGTGCCAGCAGCTTTGACAGGGCTCAGCCCCAGCATTTT. Residues: CASSFDRAQPQHF. The gene calls are TRBV7-2 and TRBJ1-5; 7 bases fit TRBD1. The CDR3 has 13 amino acids. Germline CDR1 SGHTA, CDR2 FQGNSA. V lost 3 bases to trimming and J lost 6 bases; unmatched junction nucleotides: 2.

The rearrangement uses TRBV15 and TRBJ2-1, with TRBD1 identical over 9 bases. CDR3 length: 17 amino acids. Per the germline V gene, CDR1 is LNHNV and CDR2 is YYDKDF (reference sequence). V lost 2 bases, J lost 8 bases, and 13 bases stayed unmatched. The CDR3 DNA sequence: TGTGCCACCAGCAGACCCACCGAGGGACAGGGTGTCTATGAGCAGTTCTTC. Translating gives CATSRPTEGQGVYEQFF.

J is TRBJ1-3 and V is TRBV11-2; D ambiguous. Germline V gives CDR1 SGHAT, CDR2 FQNNGV. The CDR3 extends over 18 amino acids. Trimming removed 2 bases from V and 0 bases from J, with 17 bases in between. The CDR3 protein is CASSLWPQAPSSGNTIYF. The CDR3 nucleotides are TGTGCCAGCAGCTTATGGCCCCAGGCGCCAAGCTCTGGAAACACCATATATTTT.

This chain connects TRBV15 to TRBJ1-1; maybe TRBD1 (5 bases). The length of the CDR3 is 15 residues. Trimming removed 0 bases from V and 0 bases from J, with 8 bases in between. In germline, CDR1 is LNHNV, CDR2 YYDKDF (reference sequence). CDR3 coding DNA: TGTGCCACCAGCAGAGATGCAGGGATGAACACTGAAGCTTTCTTT. It yields the protein CATSRDAGMNTEAFF.

V is TRBV19 and J is TRBJ1-5; no firm D call. Trimming removed 3 bases at V and 7 bases at J, with 13 bases between. The CDR3 is 14 residues long. Germline lookup yields CDR1 LNHDA and CDR2 SQIVND (reference sequence). The CDR3 region has the DNA TGTGCCAGTAGTATTATCGCAGTTAAGCAGCCCCAGCATTTT. It encodes CASSIIAVKQPQHF.

This chain connects TRBV11-2 to TRBJ2-7; no definite D call. Germline lookup yields CDR1 SGHAT and CDR2 FQNNGV. This CDR3 has 14 amino acids. V shed 2 bases and J shed 2 bases, with 10 bases lying between them. DNA for the CDR3: TGTGCCAGCAGCTTATGGGCAAGACCCTACGAGCAGTACTTC. Amino acids: CASSLWARPYEQYF.

This clone was seen a single time. The rearrangement links TRBV18 to TRBJ1-4; 8 nucleotides line up with TRBD1. J gave up 8 bases and V 4 bases, and 3 bases lay outside the gene matches. Germline CDR1 reads KGHSH; CDR2 reads LQKENI. The CDR3 runs 13 residues. The CDR3 sequence is CASSRQGREKLFF. The CDR3 DNA follows: TGTGCCAGCTCACGACAGGGGAGAGAAAAACTGTTTTTT.

This chain uses TRBV7-2 with TRBJ1-5, with D unresolved. Germline lookup yields CDR1 SGHTA and CDR2 FQGNSA. The CDR3 is 15 residues long. V was pared by 1 base and J by 2 bases, with 9 bases between. The CDR3 region has the DNA TGTGCCAGCAGCTTAGTGGAGGCGGGCAATCAGCCCCAGCATTTT. It yields the protein CASSLVEAGNQPQHF.

CDR3 sequence: CASSLTENTEAFF. As DNA, the CDR3 is TGTGCCAGCAGTCTGACAGAGAACACTGAAGCTTTCTTT. This rearrangement joins TRBV6-1 to TRBJ1-1; weak D call: TRBD1 (5 bases). Germline V gene sequence: CDR1 MNHNS, CDR2 SASEGT. Trimming removed 5 bases from V and 1 base from J, with 8 bases in between. The length of the CDR3 is 13 residues.

The rearrangement joins TRBV19 to TRBJ1-1, with D maybe TRBD1 (5 bases). V lost 11 bases and J lost 5, with 18 bases in between. This CDR3 has 13 amino acids. Germline CDR1 LNHDA, CDR2 SQIVND (reference sequence). CDR3 DNA sequence: TGTGCCGCCCTAGGGGAGGGAGAGACTGAAGCTTTCTTT. It is translated as CAALGEGETEAFF. Full variable domain (outside the CDR3, taken from reference TRBV19 and TRBJ1-1): DGGITQSPKYLFRKEGQNVTLSCEQNLNHDAMYWYRQDPGQGLRLIYYSQIVNDFQKGDIAEGYSVSREKKESFPLTVTSAQKNPTAFYLCAALGEGETEAFFGQGTRLTVV.